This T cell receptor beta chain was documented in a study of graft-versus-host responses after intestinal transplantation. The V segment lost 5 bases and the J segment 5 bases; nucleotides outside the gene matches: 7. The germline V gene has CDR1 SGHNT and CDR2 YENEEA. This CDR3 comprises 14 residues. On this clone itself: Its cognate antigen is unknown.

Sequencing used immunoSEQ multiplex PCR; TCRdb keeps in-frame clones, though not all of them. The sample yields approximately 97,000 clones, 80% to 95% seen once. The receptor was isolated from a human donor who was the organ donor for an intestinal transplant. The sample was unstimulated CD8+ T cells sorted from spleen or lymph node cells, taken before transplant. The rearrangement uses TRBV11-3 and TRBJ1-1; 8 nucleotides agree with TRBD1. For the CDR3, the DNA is TGTGCCAGCAGCCCGAGGACAGGGCGGACTGAAGCTTTCTTT. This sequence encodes CASSPRTGRTEAFF.